This T cell receptor (beta chain) came from a study of shared clonotypes between healthy human individuals. Germline V gene sequence: CDR1 MNHNS, CDR2 SASEGT. The CDR3 is made up of 11 amino acids. With 1 base removed from V and 10 bases from J, the gap between germline ends came to 2 bases. This clone was seen only a few times. Distinct nucleotide sequences in the sample also encode this CDR3. Clones were read by immunoSEQ multiplex PCR, and TCRdb kept only the in-frame ones, dropping some. Of roughly 1 million clones in the sample, about 80% were seen once. Sequenced: memory CD4+ T cells sorted from blood. Subset noted: CD45RA-negative fraction. This chain uses TRBV6-1 with TRBJ1-6; D is ambiguous. The sequence came from a man aged 18 to 29 in good health. The CDR3 reads CASSEGSPLHF. CDR3 DNA: TGTGCCAGCAGTGAAGGATCACCCCTCCACTTT.